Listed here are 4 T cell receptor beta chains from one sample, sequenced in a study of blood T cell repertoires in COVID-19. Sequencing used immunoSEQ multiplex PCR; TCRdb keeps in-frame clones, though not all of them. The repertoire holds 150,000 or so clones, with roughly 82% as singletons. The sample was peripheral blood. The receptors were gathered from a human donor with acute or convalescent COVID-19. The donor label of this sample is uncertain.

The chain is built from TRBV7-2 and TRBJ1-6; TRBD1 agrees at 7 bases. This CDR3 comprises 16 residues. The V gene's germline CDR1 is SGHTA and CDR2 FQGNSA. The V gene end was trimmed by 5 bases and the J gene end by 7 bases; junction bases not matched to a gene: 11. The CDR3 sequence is CASSLTTGQMNSPLHF. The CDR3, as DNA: TGTGCCAGCAGCCTAACTACGGGACAGATGAATTCACCCCTCCACTTT. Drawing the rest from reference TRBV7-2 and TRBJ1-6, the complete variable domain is GAGVSQSPSNKVTEKGKDVELRCDPISGHTALYWYRQSLGQGLEFLIYFQGNSAPDKSGLPSDRFSAERTGGSVSTLTIQRTQQEDSAVYLCASSLTTGQMNSPLHFGNGTRLTVT.

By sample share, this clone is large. The CDR3 sequence: CASSLQGGDTEAFF. The CDR3 DNA is TGTGCCAGCAGCCTACAGGGGGGGGACACTGAAGCTTTCTTT. The chain recombines TRBV7-2 with TRBJ1-1; 8 bases match TRBD1. The V segment lost 5 bases and the J segment 3 bases; nucleotides outside the gene matches: 5. The germline CDR1 and CDR2 sequences are SGHTA and FQGNSA. The CDR3 contains 14 residues.

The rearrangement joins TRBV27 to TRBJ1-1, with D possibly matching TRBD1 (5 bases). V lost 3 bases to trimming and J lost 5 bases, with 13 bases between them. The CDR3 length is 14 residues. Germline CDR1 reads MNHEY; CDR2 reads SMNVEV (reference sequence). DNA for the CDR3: TGTGCCAGCAGTTTGTCCGGGGGAATAACTGAAGCTTTCTTT. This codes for CASSLSGGITEAFF.

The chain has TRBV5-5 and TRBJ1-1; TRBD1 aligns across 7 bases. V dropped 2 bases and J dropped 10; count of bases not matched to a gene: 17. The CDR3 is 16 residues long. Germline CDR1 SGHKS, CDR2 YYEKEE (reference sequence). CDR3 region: CASSLATGPYPHPAFF. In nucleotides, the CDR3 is TGTGCCAGCAGCTTAGCGACAGGGCCCTACCCACATCCAGCTTTCTTT.